This T cell receptor (beta chain) was captured in a study of blood T cell repertoires in COVID-19. Background on the study: Both acute and convalescent COVID-19 samples were obtained from the United States, Italy and Spain. T cells, B-cell-depleted T cells, or PBMCs provided the cDNA or gDNA that served as material.

Under the authors' procedure: Amplified reference gene primers provided the basis for estimating nucleated cell counts. Profiled with immunoSEQ multiplex PCR; TCRdb holds only in-frame clones, not every one. Clone size and the V and J calls come from that table; the DNA yielded D and trimming. The data show roughly 80,000 clones, 84% seen once. Germline CDR1 is LGHNT and CDR2 is FRNRAP. There are 16 residues in the CDR3. V was shortened by 0 bases and J by 4 bases, with 16 bases between the two germline ends. The clonotype was recovered from a man aged 45-65 years with acute or convalescent COVID-19. The sequencing input was peripheral blood. V is TRBV12-5 and J is TRBJ2-7, with D tentatively TRBD1 (6 bases). The CDR3 DNA follows: TGTGCTAGTGGTTTGGTACGGCCAGGGGTAGGGTACGAGCAGTACTTC. Its protein product is CASGLVRPGVGYEQYF.